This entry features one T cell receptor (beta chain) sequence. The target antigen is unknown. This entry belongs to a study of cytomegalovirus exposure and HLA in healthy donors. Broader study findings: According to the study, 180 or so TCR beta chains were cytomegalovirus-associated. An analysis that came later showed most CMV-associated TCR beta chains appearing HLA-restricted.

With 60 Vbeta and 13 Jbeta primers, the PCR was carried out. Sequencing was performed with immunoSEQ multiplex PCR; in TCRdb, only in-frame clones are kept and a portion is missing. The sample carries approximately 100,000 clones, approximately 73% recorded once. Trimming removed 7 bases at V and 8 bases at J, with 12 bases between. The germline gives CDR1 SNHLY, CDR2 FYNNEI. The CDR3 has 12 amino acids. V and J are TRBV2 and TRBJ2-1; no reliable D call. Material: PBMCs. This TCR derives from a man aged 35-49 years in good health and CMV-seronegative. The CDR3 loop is CASKYGEYEQFF. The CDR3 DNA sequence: TGTGCCAGCAAGTACGGAGAATATGAGCAGTTCTTC.